These T cell receptor beta chains were read from a single sample in a study of cytomegalovirus exposure and HLA in healthy donors. TCRdb's table, derived via immunoSEQ multiplex PCR, lists solely in-frame clones and lacks some. Among approximately 82,000 clones listed, approximately 95% were seen once. Sequencing was performed on PBMCs. The receptors were gathered from a woman between 18 and 29 years old in good health and CMV-seronegative. Both conserved end residues are part of each CDR3. The order of the fields is D gene, J gene, clone size, CDR3 length, V gene, CDR3 DNA, CDR3 protein. A D gene is named only where the DNA matches it firmly. Clone size appears in some rows only: once, few, many, or a class for an expanded clone.

d_gene: -; j_gene: TRBJ1-1; abundance: -; len: 13; v_gene: TRBV5-1; CDR3nt: TGCGCCAGCAGCAGCCTTGGGACACCCGAAGCTTTCTTT; CDR3aa: CASSSLGTPEAFF
d_gene: TRBD1; j_gene: TRBJ2-7; abundance: -; len: 14; v_gene: TRBV11-2; CDR3nt: TGTGCCAGCAGATTGACAGGGTCAACCTACGAGCAGTACTTC; CDR3aa: CASRLTGSTYEQYF
d_gene: TRBD1; j_gene: TRBJ1-3; abundance: -; len: 15; v_gene: TRBV6-5; CDR3nt: TGTGCCAGCCCGGGGACAGCTGACTCTGGAAACACCATATATTTT; CDR3aa: CASPGTADSGNTIYF
d_gene: -; j_gene: TRBJ2-3; abundance: -; len: 12; v_gene: TRBV28; CDR3nt: TGTGCCAGCAGCCCGCTCGTGGGACACCTGTATTTT; CDR3aa: CASSPLVGHLYF
d_gene: TRBD2; j_gene: TRBJ2-7; abundance: -; len: 15; v_gene: TRBV29-1; CDR3nt: TGCAGCGTTGAAGTTTGGGCTAGCGGGAGGAGGGAGCAGTACTTC; CDR3aa: CSVEVWASGRREQYF
d_gene: TRBD1; j_gene: TRBJ2-7; abundance: once; len: 15; v_gene: TRBV5-4; CDR3nt: TGTGCCAGCAGCCTCCCGGGACAGGGGAGTGTAGAGCAGTACTTC; CDR3aa: CASSLPGQGSVEQYF
d_gene: TRBD2; j_gene: TRBJ2-1; abundance: once; len: 15; v_gene: TRBV19; CDR3nt: TGTGCCAGTAGTACTCCGGGACTAGCGGACAATGAGCAGTTCTTC; CDR3aa: CASSTPGLADNEQFF
d_gene: -; j_gene: TRBJ2-7; abundance: -; len: 15; v_gene: TRBV2; CDR3nt: TGTGCCAGCAGTGAACCGGGGTCGATTTCCTACGAGCAGTACTTC; CDR3aa: CASSEPGSISYEQYF
d_gene: -; j_gene: TRBJ1-1; abundance: -; len: 14; v_gene: TRBV7-6; CDR3nt: TGTGCCAGCAGCTCAACAGAGATGAACACTGAAGCTTTCTTT; CDR3aa: CASSSTEMNTEAFF
d_gene: TRBD1; j_gene: TRBJ2-7; abundance: -; len: 11; v_gene: TRBV20-1; CDR3nt: TGCAGTGCTAGACCGGGACAGGGCCAGTACTTC; CDR3aa: CSARPGQGQYF
d_gene: -; j_gene: TRBJ2-5; abundance: -; len: 15; v_gene: TRBV5-6; CDR3nt: TGTGCCAGCAGCTTCGGGGGACAGCTCCAAGAGACCCAGTACTTC; CDR3aa: CASSFGGQLQETQYF
d_gene: -; j_gene: TRBJ2-1; abundance: -; len: 17; v_gene: TRBV28; CDR3nt: TGTGCCAGCAGTACCCCCTTTAGCGTGAGCTCCTACAATGAGCAGTTCTTC; CDR3aa: CASSTPFSVSSYNEQFF
d_gene: TRBD2; j_gene: TRBJ2-3; abundance: -; len: 16; v_gene: TRBV14; CDR3nt: TGTGCCAGCAGCCTTCCGGGACTAGCGTTCACAGATACGCAGTATTTT; CDR3aa: CASSLPGLAFTDTQYF
d_gene: -; j_gene: TRBJ1-6; abundance: -; len: 17; v_gene: TRBV27; CDR3nt: TGTGCCAGCAGTTTGGGAGGGGTAAGCTCCTATAATTCACCCCTCCACTTT; CDR3aa: CASSLGGVSSYNSPLHF
d_gene: -; j_gene: TRBJ1-4; abundance: -; len: 14; v_gene: TRBV5-1; CDR3nt: TGCGCCAGCAGCTTCGGGGCAACTAATGAAAAACTGTTTTTT; CDR3aa: CASSFGATNEKLFF
d_gene: -; j_gene: TRBJ2-5; abundance: -; len: 15; v_gene: TRBV30; CDR3nt: TGTGCCTGGAGTGTACAGGTTAGCCCCCAAGAGACCCAGTACTTC; CDR3aa: CAWSVQVSPQETQYF
d_gene: TRBD2; j_gene: TRBJ2-1; abundance: -; len: 13; v_gene: TRBV6-5; CDR3nt: TGTGCCAGCAGGACTAGCGCCTACAATGAGCAGTTCTTC; CDR3aa: CASRTSAYNEQFF
d_gene: TRBD1; j_gene: TRBJ2-7; abundance: -; len: 12; v_gene: TRBV2; CDR3nt: TGTGCCAGCAGGACAGGGGGCTACGAGCAGTACTTC; CDR3aa: CASRTGGYEQYF
d_gene: TRBD1; j_gene: TRBJ2-7; abundance: -; len: 15; v_gene: TRBV7-9; CDR3nt: TGTGCCAGCAGCGCTCGGACAGGGGGATCGTACGAGCAGTACTTC; CDR3aa: CASSARTGGSYEQYF
d_gene: -; j_gene: TRBJ2-5; abundance: -; len: 12; v_gene: TRBV30; CDR3nt: TGTGCCTGGAGTGTTGCGTACGAGACCCAGTACTTC; CDR3aa: CAWSVAYETQYF
d_gene: -; j_gene: TRBJ2-2; abundance: -; len: 13; v_gene: TRBV7-2; CDR3nt: TGTGCCAGCAGCTTATTCGGCACCGGGGAGCTGTTTTTT; CDR3aa: CASSLFGTGELFF
d_gene: -; j_gene: TRBJ2-2; abundance: -; len: 12; v_gene: TRBV7-6; CDR3nt: TGTGCCAGCAGCTCCATGGGGCGGGAGCTGTTTTTT; CDR3aa: CASSSMGRELFF
d_gene: TRBD1; j_gene: TRBJ1-2; abundance: -; len: 16; v_gene: TRBV4-3; CDR3nt: TGCGCCAGCAGCCGAACAGGGGGACAGGGGATCTATGGCTACACCTTC; CDR3aa: CASSRTGGQGIYGYTF
d_gene: TRBD1; j_gene: TRBJ1-1; abundance: -; len: 15; v_gene: TRBV6-1; CDR3nt: TGTGCCAGCAGAATCCTATCGGGACAGCACACTGAAGCTTTCTTT; CDR3aa: CASRILSGQHTEAFF
d_gene: TRBD1; j_gene: TRBJ2-7; abundance: -; len: 14; v_gene: TRBV6-1; CDR3nt: TGTGCCAGCAGGGCTGGACAGGTACCCTACGAGCAGTACTTC; CDR3aa: CASRAGQVPYEQYF
d_gene: -; j_gene: TRBJ1-1; abundance: -; len: 16; v_gene: TRBV7-9; CDR3nt: TGTGCCAGCAGGTCGTGGGGCAGGGGTGACAACACTGAAGCTTTCTTT; CDR3aa: CASRSWGRGDNTEAFF
d_gene: TRBD2; j_gene: TRBJ2-2; abundance: -; len: 16; v_gene: TRBV19; CDR3nt: TGTGCCAGTAGTTTACTAGCGGGAGGTTTTCCCGGGGAGCTGTTTTTT; CDR3aa: CASSLLAGGFPGELFF
d_gene: TRBD2; j_gene: TRBJ2-1; abundance: -; len: 14; v_gene: TRBV6-5; CDR3nt: TGTGCCAGCACCGGACTAGCGGGATCCGGTGAGCAGTTCTTC; CDR3aa: CASTGLAGSGEQFF
d_gene: -; j_gene: TRBJ2-2; abundance: -; len: 15; v_gene: TRBV7-9; CDR3nt: TGTGCCAGCAGCCGCGGGACAGCGAACACCGGGGAGCTGTTTTTT; CDR3aa: CASSRGTANTGELFF
d_gene: -; j_gene: TRBJ1-4; abundance: few; len: 15; v_gene: TRBV2; CDR3nt: TGTGCCAGCAGTGGACAGGCGAGCGTCGGGGAAAAACTGTTTTTT; CDR3aa: CASSGQASVGEKLFF
d_gene: -; j_gene: TRBJ1-1; abundance: -; len: 13; v_gene: TRBV15; CDR3nt: TGTGCCACCCGGACAGCTTCTAACACTGAAGCTTTCTTT; CDR3aa: CATRTASNTEAFF
d_gene: TRBD2; j_gene: TRBJ2-7; abundance: -; len: 16; v_gene: TRBV2; CDR3nt: TGTGCCAGCAGTGAAGAGGGACTAGCGGGGATCTACGAGCAGTACTTC; CDR3aa: CASSEEGLAGIYEQYF
d_gene: TRBD2; j_gene: TRBJ2-7; abundance: -; len: 17; v_gene: TRBV5-8; CDR3nt: TGTGCCAGCAGCCCGGGTAGCGGGGGGCTTAGCTCCTACGAGCAGTACTTC; CDR3aa: CASSPGSGGLSSYEQYF
d_gene: -; j_gene: TRBJ1-2; abundance: -; len: 16; v_gene: TRBV5-1; CDR3nt: TGCGCCAGCAGCTTGGCCGTGCCCTCGGGGAACTATGGCTACACCTTC; CDR3aa: CASSLAVPSGNYGYTF
d_gene: TRBD1; j_gene: TRBJ1-2; abundance: few; len: 13; v_gene: TRBV11-2; CDR3nt: TGTGCCAGCAGCCAGGACAGGGGCGGGGGCTACACCTTC; CDR3aa: CASSQDRGGGYTF
d_gene: -; j_gene: TRBJ2-1; abundance: -; len: 13; v_gene: TRBV6-1; CDR3nt: TGTGCCAGCATCGACGGGAGCTACAATGAGCAGTTCTTC; CDR3aa: CASIDGSYNEQFF
d_gene: TRBD2; j_gene: TRBJ2-1; abundance: -; len: 15; v_gene: TRBV7-2; CDR3nt: TGTGCCAGCACCTTAGCGGGAGGGCCCTACAATGAGCAGTTCTTC; CDR3aa: CASTLAGGPYNEQFF
d_gene: -; j_gene: TRBJ2-1; abundance: -; len: 14; v_gene: TRBV12-5; CDR3nt: TGTGCTAGTGGTTCCGGGACTCCTTACAATGAGCAGTTCTTC; CDR3aa: CASGSGTPYNEQFF
d_gene: TRBD1; j_gene: TRBJ1-2; abundance: -; len: 14; v_gene: TRBV7-2; CDR3nt: TGTGCCAGCAGCTTAGCGCGGGACAGCTATGGCTACACCTTC; CDR3aa: CASSLARDSYGYTF
d_gene: -; j_gene: TRBJ2-7; abundance: -; len: 12; v_gene: TRBV30; CDR3nt: TGTGCCTGGAGTGTCCCGCCCAGCGAGCAGTACTTC; CDR3aa: CAWSVPPSEQYF
d_gene: -; j_gene: TRBJ2-2; abundance: -; len: 14; v_gene: TRBV11-2; CDR3nt: TGTGCCAGCAGCCCAGGGTTGGGCACCGGGGAGCTGTTTTTT; CDR3aa: CASSPGLGTGELFF
d_gene: -; j_gene: TRBJ2-7; abundance: -; len: 14; v_gene: TRBV7-9; CDR3nt: TGTGCCAGCAGCAAAGGGGGATCCTCCTACGAGCAGTACTTC; CDR3aa: CASSKGGSSYEQYF
d_gene: -; j_gene: TRBJ2-1; abundance: -; len: 14; v_gene: TRBV4-3; CDR3nt: TGCGCCAGCAGCCAAAGCGACTCCTACAATGAGCAGTTCTTC; CDR3aa: CASSQSDSYNEQFF
d_gene: TRBD2; j_gene: TRBJ2-4; abundance: -; len: 15; v_gene: TRBV27; CDR3nt: TGTGCCAGCAGTTTATCTTACGGGGGAGGGAACATTCAGTACTTC; CDR3aa: CASSLSYGGGNIQYF
d_gene: -; j_gene: TRBJ2-3; abundance: -; len: 13; v_gene: TRBV10-3; CDR3nt: TGTGCCATCACCGGGTCCTACACAGATACGCAGTATTTT; CDR3aa: CAITGSYTDTQYF
d_gene: -; j_gene: TRBJ2-3; abundance: -; len: 15; v_gene: TRBV6-4; CDR3nt: TGTGCCAGCAGTGGTACAGCTTCTAGCACAGATACGCAGTATTTT; CDR3aa: CASSGTASSTDTQYF
d_gene: TRBD2; j_gene: TRBJ2-7; abundance: -; len: 15; v_gene: TRBV5-1; CDR3nt: TGCGCCAGCAGCCAGACTAGCGGGGGCTCCTACGAGCAGTACTTC; CDR3aa: CASSQTSGGSYEQYF
d_gene: -; j_gene: TRBJ2-7; abundance: -; len: 14; v_gene: TRBV4-1; CDR3nt: TGCGCCAGCAGCCCCCTCGGACAGCCCTACGAGCAGTACTTC; CDR3aa: CASSPLGQPYEQYF